Below, 18 T cell receptor beta chains from the same sample are listed, as sequenced in a study of blood T cells in healthy people across ages. PCR was performed a second time for about 6 to 12 cycles using a sample-barcoded 5' primer and a J-beta primer mix. Each CDR3 protein is one row after TCRdb ran MiXCR on the 5' RACE reads. The table shows 750,000 or so distinct CDR3 sequences, with more than 20% occurring only once. The data were also submitted as part of a second study, on T cells of mothers and their children.

Sequencing input: blood. These receptors originate from a boy younger than 18 in good health.

This clonotype was found a few times. The V gene is TRBV11-2, the J gene TRBJ2-7; unclear D gene. The CDR3 extends over 14 amino acids. In germline, CDR1 is SGHAT, CDR2 FQNNGV. V was trimmed by 1 base and J by 6 bases, leaving 13 bases between them. The chain's CDR3 is CASSLVPTLLEQYF. The CDR3 nucleotides read TGTGCCAGCAGCTTAGTTCCCACATTACTCGAGCAGTACTTC.

This rearrangement joins TRBV6-4 to TRBJ2-3; a weak D match, TRBD1 (6 bases). In germline, CDR1 is MRHNA, CDR2 SNTAGT. V shed 0 bases and J shed 7 bases, with 11 bases lying between them. CDR3 size: 14 residues. The CDR3 region is CASSDSRRGNTQYF. The CDR3 nucleotides read TGTGCCAGCAGTGACTCGCGCAGGGGAAATACGCAGTATTTT.

The chain joins TRBV7-2 to TRBJ1-2; the match to TRBD1 covers 8 bases. The J segment lost 4 bases and the V segment lost 5 bases, leaving 9 bases of the junction unmatched. In germline, CDR1 is SGHTA, CDR2 FQGNSA. This CDR3 is 15 amino acids long. CDR3 sequence: CASSGSTGEIYGYTF. The CDR3 nucleotides are TGTGCCAGCAGCGGCTCGACAGGGGAAATCTATGGCTACACCTTC.

This clonotype was seen only a few times. The rearrangement links TRBV29-1 to TRBJ2-6; D possibly matches TRBD1 or TRBD2 (5 bases each). Germline V gives CDR1 SQVTM, CDR2 ANQGSEA. This CDR3 spans 15 amino acids. V shed 4 bases and J shed 2 bases, with 12 bases lying between them. The DNA of the CDR3 is TGCAGCGTTGTTGGTTGGGGACCTGGGGCCAACGTCCTGACTTTC. It codes for CSVVGWGPGANVLTF.

This clonotype was observed a few times. The chain recombines TRBV12-5 with TRBJ2-7; the D is unclear. CDR1 and CDR2 from the germline V gene are LGHNT and FRNRAP. The CDR3 sequence is 13 residues long. The germline V and J ends were trimmed by 5 bases and 2 bases, with 10 bases remaining between them. Written as DNA, the CDR3 is TGTGCTAGTGGTCTTGGTAAAGCCTACGAGCAGTACTTC. This sequence encodes CASGLGKAYEQYF.

The chain has TRBV10-3 and TRBJ2-5; a weak D match, TRBD2 (5 bases). The J call may be wrong; the DNA end is better matched by TRBJ2-1. Germline V gene sequence: CDR1 ENHRY, CDR2 SYGVKD. The CDR3 is 14 residues long. In nucleotides, the CDR3 is TGTGCCATCAGTGAGTCGACTAACGACAATGAGCAGTTCTTC. This translates into CAISESTNDNEQFF.

In this sample, this clonotype turned up a few times. The chain carries TRBV7-9 and TRBJ1-1, with D maybe TRBD1 (5 bases). The CDR3 runs to 15 residues. Germline CDR1 is SEHNR and CDR2 is FQNEAQ (reference sequence). V lost 8 bases and J 1 base, leaving 17 bases between the germline ends. CDR3 amino acids: CASGKRQGGNTEAFF. CDR3 nucleotide sequence: TGTGCCAGCGGGAAAAGGCAGGGAGGGAACACTGAAGCTTTCTTT.

In its sample, this clonotype was seen a few times. The chain's CDR3 is CASSYWATLGEQYF. The CDR3 DNA reads TGTGCCAGCAGTTACTGGGCCACGCTCGGCGAGCAGTACTTC. V gene TRBV6-2 or TRBV6-3 combines with J gene TRBJ2-7; no clear D gene. Trimming left V 1 base short and J 6 bases short, with 13 bases between. The CDR3 has 14 residues. Germline V gives CDR1 MNHEY, CDR2 SVGEGT.

This chain links TRBV5-1 with TRBJ1-1; no reliable D call. CDR1 and CDR2 (germline): SGHRS, YFSETQ. This CDR3 spans 14 amino acids. V dropped 0 bases and J dropped 7 bases, with 13 bases sitting between them. The CDR3 region is CASSLVRVPYEAFF. For the CDR3, the DNA is TGCGCCAGCAGCTTGGTTCGGGTCCCATATGAAGCTTTCTTT.

The chain is built from TRBV5-6 and TRBJ2-5; tentative D call: TRBD2 (5 bases). The J call may be incorrect, as the DNA end agrees better with TRBJ2-1. The length of the CDR3 is 16 residues. Germline V gene lookup returns CDR1 SGHDT and CDR2 YYEEEE. The CDR3 bases are TGTGCCAGCAGCCACTTTCTAGCTAGGTCCCACAATGAGCAGTTCTTC. This codes for CASSHFLARSHNEQFF.

This rearrangement joins TRBV7-3 to TRBJ2-2, with 12 positions matching TRBD1. The CDR3 spans 18 residues. From germline, CDR1 is SGHTA and CDR2 FQGTGA. The J segment lost 4 bases and the V segment lost 2 bases, leaving 8 bases of the junction unmatched. The CDR3 region is CASSLLGQGASATGELFF. The DNA of the CDR3 is TGTGCCAGCAGCTTATTGGGACAGGGGGCTTCGGCCACCGGGGAGCTGTTTTTT.

This sequence joins TRBV7-2 and TRBJ2-5, with D unclear. This CDR3 spans 13 amino acids. Germline lookup yields CDR1 SGHTA and CDR2 FQGNSA. V gave up 2 bases and J gave up 0 bases, with 4 bases separating them. The CDR3 protein is CASSLWHQETQYF. The CDR3 DNA is TGTGCCAGCAGCTTATGGCACCAAGAGACCCAGTACTTC.

The chain combines TRBV7-9 with TRBJ1-2; D is perhaps TRBD1 (5 bases). V was cut by 11 bases and J by 5 bases, with 15 bases left in between. This CDR3 is built from 12 residues. Germline V gives CDR1 SEHNR, CDR2 FQNEAQ (reference sequence). The CDR3 sequence: CAVSSDSYGYTF. CDR3 DNA sequence: TGTGCCGTCAGCTCCGACAGTTATGGCTACACCTTC.

The chain couples TRBV4-1 to TRBJ2-5, with D perhaps matching TRBD1 (6 bases). The length of the CDR3 is 14 residues. Trimming removed 2 bases from V and 5 bases from J, with 12 bases in between. CDR1 and CDR2 (germline): MGHRA, YSYEKL. The CDR3, as DNA: TGCGCCAGCAGCCAAACAGGGTTGTTGGAGACCCAGTACTTC. Protein product: CASSQTGLLETQYF.

This clonotype was picked up a small number of times. The chain couples TRBV7-2 to TRBJ1-1, with D perhaps TRBD1 (6 bases). V was cut by 5 bases and J by 5 bases, with 15 bases left in between. Looked up from germline, CDR1 is SGHTA and CDR2 is FQGNSA. The CDR3 covers 14 residues. The CDR3 bases are TGTGCCAGCAGCGTGAGCAGGGGTAAGACTGAAGCTTTCTTT. Translating gives CASSVSRGKTEAFF.

J is TRBJ2-5 and V is TRBV29-1; 10 bases align to TRBD2. Trimming cost V 6 bases and J 4 bases; bases outside gene matches: 5. The germline gives CDR1 SQVTM, CDR2 ANQGSEA. The length of the CDR3 is 13 residues. DNA for the CDR3: TGCAGCGTGGAGGGACTAGCGTTAGAGACCCAGTACTTC. This codes for CSVEGLALETQYF.

The rearrangement uses TRBV5-6 and TRBJ2-5; possibly TRBD2 for D (6 bases). The CDR3 sequence is 14 residues long. Germline V gene data show CDR1 as SGHDT and CDR2 as YYEEEE. Trimming removed 3 bases from V and 5 bases from J, with 14 bases in between. Here the CDR3 reads CASSYGSVRETQYF. CDR3 nucleotide sequence: TGTGCCAGCAGCTACGGGAGCGTAAGGGAGACCCAGTACTTC.

This clonotype was counted a few times. The CDR3 region is CATEDLQGYGYTF. The DNA for the CDR3 is TGTGCCACCGAGGACCTACAGGGCTATGGCTACACCTTC. The chain links TRBV11-2 to TRBJ1-2, with a weak D call TRBD1 (6 bases). This CDR3 is built from 13 residues. CDR1 and CDR2 (germline): SGHAT, FQNNGV. V was clipped by 10 bases and J by 4 bases, with 16 bases between them. Full variable domain (missing parts from reference TRBV11-2 and TRBJ1-2): EAGVAQSPRYKIIEKRQSVAFWCNPISGHATLYWYQQILGQGPKLLIQFQNNGVVDDSQLPKDRFSAERLKGVDSTLKIQPAKLEDSAVYLCATEDLQGYGYTFGSGTRLTVV.